Shown below are 5 T cell receptor beta chains from a single sample sequenced in a study of T cell responses to AZD1222 COVID-19 vaccine. Method: immunoSEQ multiplex PCR; TCRdb's copy keeps in-frame clones and lacks some. Among under 150,000 clones listed, roughly nine tenths were seen once. This material consisted of peripheral blood, taken 28 days after the second AZD1222 dose. These receptors came from an adult who received the AZD1222 COVID-19 vaccine.

The V and J genes are TRBV27 and TRBJ1-5, with 11 nucleotides matching TRBD1. This CDR3 is built from 14 residues. CDR1 MNHEY and CDR2 SMNVEV come from the germline V gene (reference sequence). The trim removed 5 bases at V and 7 bases at J, leaving 4 bases unmatched. CDR3 DNA: TGTGCCAGCAGTAGGACAGGGGGCGGACAGCCCCAGCATTTT. This gives the protein CASSRTGGGQPQHF.

The chain couples TRBV18 to TRBJ2-3; D might be TRBD2 (5 bases). Germline CDR1 reads KGHSH; CDR2 reads LQKENI. The CDR3 length is 15 residues. V lost 6 bases and J 0 bases, leaving 13 bases between the germline ends. In nucleotides, the CDR3 is TGTGCCAGCTCCGCTTCCGGGATGAGCACAGATACGCAGTATTTT. It translates to CASSASGMSTDTQYF.

J is TRBJ1-5 and V is TRBV7-2; no clear D. Trimming pared 5 bases from V and 0 bases from J, leaving 14 bases between. Germline CDR1 SGHTA, CDR2 FQGNSA. CDR3 length: 16 residues. This CDR3 is CASSLGRAYSNQPQHF. CDR3 DNA: TGTGCCAGCAGCCTCGGTCGCGCGTATAGCAATCAGCCCCAGCATTTT.

This chain uses TRBV11-3 with TRBJ1-1; D ambiguous. CDR1 is SGHNT, CDR2 YENEEA, per germline. V was cut by 5 bases and J by 2 bases, with 9 bases left in between. The CDR3 loop spans 13 amino acids. The CDR3 protein is CASSLQTNTEAFF. Here the CDR3 DNA reads TGTGCCAGCAGCCTACAAACCAACACTGAAGCTTTCTTT.

The gene calls are TRBV6-6 and TRBJ2-3; D remains ambiguous. V gave up 7 bases and J gave up 4 bases, with 12 bases separating them. Per germline, CDR1 MNHNY and CDR2 SVGAGI (reference sequence). The CDR3 loop spans 13 amino acids. The CDR3 sequence is CASTRPLADTQYF. The CDR3 bases are TGTGCCAGCACCCGACCTCTAGCAGATACGCAGTATTTT.